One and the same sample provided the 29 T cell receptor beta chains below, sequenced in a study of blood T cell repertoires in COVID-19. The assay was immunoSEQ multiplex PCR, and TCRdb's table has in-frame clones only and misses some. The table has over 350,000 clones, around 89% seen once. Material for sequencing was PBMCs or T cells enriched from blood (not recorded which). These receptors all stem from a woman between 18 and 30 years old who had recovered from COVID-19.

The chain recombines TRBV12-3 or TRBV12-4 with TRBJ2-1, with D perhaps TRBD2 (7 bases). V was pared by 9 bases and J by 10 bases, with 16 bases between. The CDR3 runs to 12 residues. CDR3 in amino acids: CASGGGGREQFF. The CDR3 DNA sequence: TGTGCCAGTGGAGGGGGGGGTCGGGAGCAGTTCTTC.

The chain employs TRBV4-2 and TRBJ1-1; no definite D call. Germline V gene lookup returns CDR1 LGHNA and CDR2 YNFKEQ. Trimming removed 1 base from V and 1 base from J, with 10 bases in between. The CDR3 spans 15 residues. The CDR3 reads CASSQGSGRNTEAFF. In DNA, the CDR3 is TGTGCCAGCAGCCAAGGGAGCGGAAGGAACACTGAAGCTTTCTTT.

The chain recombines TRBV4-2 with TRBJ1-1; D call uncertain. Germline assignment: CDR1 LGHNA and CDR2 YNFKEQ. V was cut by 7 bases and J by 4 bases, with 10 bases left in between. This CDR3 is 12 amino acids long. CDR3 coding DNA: TGTGCCAGCACCCCGGGGTCCACTGAAGCTTTCTTT. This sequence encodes CASTPGSTEAFF.

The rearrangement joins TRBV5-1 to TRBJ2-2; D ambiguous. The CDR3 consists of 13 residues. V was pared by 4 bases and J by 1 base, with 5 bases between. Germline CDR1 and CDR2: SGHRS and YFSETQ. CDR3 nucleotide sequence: TGCGCCAGCAGCCGAGGGAACACCGGGGAGCTGTTTTTT. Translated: CASSRGNTGELFF.

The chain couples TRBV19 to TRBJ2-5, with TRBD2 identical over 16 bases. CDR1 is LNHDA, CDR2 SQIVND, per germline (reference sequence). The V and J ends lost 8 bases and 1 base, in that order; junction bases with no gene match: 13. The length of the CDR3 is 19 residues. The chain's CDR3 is CASGSPPGTSGGGQETQYF. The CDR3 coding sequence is TGTGCCAGTGGATCCCCTCCCGGGACTAGCGGGGGGGGCCAAGAGACCCAGTACTTC.

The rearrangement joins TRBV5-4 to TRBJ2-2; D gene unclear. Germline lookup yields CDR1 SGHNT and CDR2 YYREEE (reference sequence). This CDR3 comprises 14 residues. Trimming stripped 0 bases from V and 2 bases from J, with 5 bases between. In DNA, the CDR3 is TGTGCCAGCAGCTTGGAAACTAACACCGGGGAGCTGTTTTTT. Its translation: CASSLETNTGELFF.

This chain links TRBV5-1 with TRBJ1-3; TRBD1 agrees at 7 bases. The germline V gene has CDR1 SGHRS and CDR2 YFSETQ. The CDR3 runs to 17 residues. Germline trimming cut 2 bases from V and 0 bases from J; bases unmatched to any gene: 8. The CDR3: CASSFQGQILSGNTIYF. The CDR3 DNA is TGCGCCAGCAGCTTCCAGGGACAGATCCTCTCTGGAAACACCATATATTTT.

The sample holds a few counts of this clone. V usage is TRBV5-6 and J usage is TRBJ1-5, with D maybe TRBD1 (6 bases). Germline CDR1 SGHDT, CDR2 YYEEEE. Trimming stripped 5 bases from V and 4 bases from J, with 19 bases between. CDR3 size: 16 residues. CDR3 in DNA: TGTGCCAGCAGTGTTCGTGGGCCTCAGGGGAATCAGCCCCAGCATTTT. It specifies CASSVRGPQGNQPQHF.

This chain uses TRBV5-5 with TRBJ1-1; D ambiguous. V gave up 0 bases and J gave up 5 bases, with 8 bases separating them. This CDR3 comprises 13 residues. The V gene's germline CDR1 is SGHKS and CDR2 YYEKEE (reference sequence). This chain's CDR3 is CASSLGARTEAFF. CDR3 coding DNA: TGTGCCAGCAGCTTGGGGGCCCGGACTGAAGCTTTCTTT.

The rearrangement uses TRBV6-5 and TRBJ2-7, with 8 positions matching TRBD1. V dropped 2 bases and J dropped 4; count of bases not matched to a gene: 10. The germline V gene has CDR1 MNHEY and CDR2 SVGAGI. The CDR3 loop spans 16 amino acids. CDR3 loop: CASSYAAGTGPYEQYF. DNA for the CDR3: TGTGCCAGCAGTTACGCGGCCGGGACAGGCCCTTACGAGCAGTACTTC.

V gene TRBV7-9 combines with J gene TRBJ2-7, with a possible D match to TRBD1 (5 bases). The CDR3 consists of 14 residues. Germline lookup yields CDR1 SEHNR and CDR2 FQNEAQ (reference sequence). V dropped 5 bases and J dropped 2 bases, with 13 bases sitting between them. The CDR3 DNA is TGTGCCAGCAGCCTTATAGGGGTTCCCTACGAGCAGTACTTC. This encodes CASSLIGVPYEQYF.

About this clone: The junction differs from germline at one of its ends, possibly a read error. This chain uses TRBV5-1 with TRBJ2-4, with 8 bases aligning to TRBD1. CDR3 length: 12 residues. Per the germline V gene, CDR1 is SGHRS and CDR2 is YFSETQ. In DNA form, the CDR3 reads TGCGCCAGCAGCATTGGACAGGGAGAGCTCGACTTC. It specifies CASSIGQGELDF.

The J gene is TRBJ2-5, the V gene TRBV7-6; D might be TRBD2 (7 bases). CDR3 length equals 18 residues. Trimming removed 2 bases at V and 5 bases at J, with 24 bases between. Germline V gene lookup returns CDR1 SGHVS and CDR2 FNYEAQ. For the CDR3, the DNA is TGTGCCAGCAGCTTATGGTCAGGGGTTATGGGGGGGAAGGAGACCCAGTACTTC. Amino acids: CASSLWSGVMGGKETQYF.

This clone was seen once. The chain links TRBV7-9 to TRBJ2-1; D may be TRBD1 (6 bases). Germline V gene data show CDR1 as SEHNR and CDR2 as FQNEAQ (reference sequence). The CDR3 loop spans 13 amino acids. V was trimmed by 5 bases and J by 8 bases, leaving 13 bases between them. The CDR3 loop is CASSGQRLDEQFF. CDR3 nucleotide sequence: TGTGCCAGCAGCGGACAGAGGCTCGATGAGCAGTTCTTC.

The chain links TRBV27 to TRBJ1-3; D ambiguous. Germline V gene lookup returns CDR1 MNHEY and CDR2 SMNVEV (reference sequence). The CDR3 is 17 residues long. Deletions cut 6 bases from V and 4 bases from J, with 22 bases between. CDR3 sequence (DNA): TGTGCCAGCAGGACGTATCGGGAAGGCGCGTCAGGAAACACCATATATTTT. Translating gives CASRTYREGASGNTIYF.

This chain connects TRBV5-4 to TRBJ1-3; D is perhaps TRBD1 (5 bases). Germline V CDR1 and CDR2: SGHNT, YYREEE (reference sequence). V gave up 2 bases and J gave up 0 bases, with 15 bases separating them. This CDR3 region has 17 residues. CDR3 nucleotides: TGTGCCAGCAGCTTCCGCCGGGGGTCAAGCTCTGGAAACACCATATATTTT. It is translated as CASSFRRGSSSGNTIYF. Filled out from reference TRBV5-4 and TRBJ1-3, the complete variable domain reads ETGVTQSPTHLIKTRGQQVTLRCSSQSGHNTVSWYQQALGQGPQFIFQYYREEENGRGNFPPRFSGLQFPNYSSELNVNALELDDSALYLCASSFRRGSSSGNTIYFGEGSWLTVV.

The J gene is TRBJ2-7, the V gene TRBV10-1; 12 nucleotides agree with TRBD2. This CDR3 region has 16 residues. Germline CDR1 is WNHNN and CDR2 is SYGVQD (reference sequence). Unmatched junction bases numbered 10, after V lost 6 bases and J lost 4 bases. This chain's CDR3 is CASSSGLAGRPYEQYF. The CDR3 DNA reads TGCGCCAGCAGCTCGGGACTAGCGGGCCGGCCGTACGAGCAGTACTTC.

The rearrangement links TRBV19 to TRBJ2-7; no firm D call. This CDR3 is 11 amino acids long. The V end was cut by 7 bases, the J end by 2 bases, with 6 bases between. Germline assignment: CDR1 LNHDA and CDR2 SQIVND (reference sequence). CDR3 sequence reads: CASINTYEQYF. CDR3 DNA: TGTGCCAGTATAAACACCTACGAGCAGTACTTC.

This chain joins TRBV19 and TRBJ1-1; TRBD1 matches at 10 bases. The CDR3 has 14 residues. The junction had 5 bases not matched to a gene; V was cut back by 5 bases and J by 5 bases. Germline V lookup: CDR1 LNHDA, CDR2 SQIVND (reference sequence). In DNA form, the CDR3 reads TGTGCCAGTAGTGTCGGGACAGGGGAGACTGAAGCTTTCTTT. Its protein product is CASSVGTGETEAFF.

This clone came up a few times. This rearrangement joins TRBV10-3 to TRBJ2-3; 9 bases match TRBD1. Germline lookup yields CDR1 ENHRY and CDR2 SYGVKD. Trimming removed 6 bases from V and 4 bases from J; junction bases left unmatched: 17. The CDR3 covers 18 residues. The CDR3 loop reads CAISMSRDRVQVADTQYF. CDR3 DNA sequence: TGTGCCATCAGCATGTCCCGGGACAGGGTTCAGGTTGCAGATACGCAGTATTTT.

The CDR3 loop reads CASSKYRVTNEKLFF. The CDR3 DNA sequence: TGTGCCAGTAGTAAATACAGGGTAACTAATGAAAAACTGTTTTTT. The chain employs TRBV19 and TRBJ1-4, with D possibly TRBD1 on 6 matching bases. Deletions cut 4 bases from V and 1 base from J, with 10 bases between. The length of the CDR3 is 15 residues. Germline V gives CDR1 LNHDA, CDR2 SQIVND (reference sequence).

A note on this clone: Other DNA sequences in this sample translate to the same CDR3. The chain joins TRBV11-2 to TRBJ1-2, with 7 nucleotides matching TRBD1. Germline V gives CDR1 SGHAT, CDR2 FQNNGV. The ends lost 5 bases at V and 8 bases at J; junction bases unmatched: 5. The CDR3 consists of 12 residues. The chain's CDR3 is CASSLDRYGYTF. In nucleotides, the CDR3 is TGTGCCAGCAGCCTGGACAGGTACGGCTACACCTTC.

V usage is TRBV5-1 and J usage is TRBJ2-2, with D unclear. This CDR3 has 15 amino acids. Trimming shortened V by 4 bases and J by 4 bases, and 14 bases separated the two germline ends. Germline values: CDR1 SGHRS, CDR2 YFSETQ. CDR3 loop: CASSALRFGTGELFF. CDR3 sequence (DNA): TGCGCCAGCAGCGCTTTGCGGTTTGGCACCGGGGAGCTGTTTTTT. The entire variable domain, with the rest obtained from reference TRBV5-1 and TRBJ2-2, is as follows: KAGVTQTPRYLIKTRGQQVTLSCSPISGHRSVSWYQQTPGQGLQFLFEYFSETQRNKGNFPGRFSGRQFSNSRSEMNVSTLELGDSALYLCASSALRFGTGELFFGEGSRLTVL.

The CDR3: CAWSPTGSRQPQHF. CDR3 sequence (DNA): TGTGCCTGGAGTCCTACGGGGAGCAGGCAGCCCCAGCATTTT. V is TRBV30 and J is TRBJ1-5; the D is unclear. The CDR3 consists of 14 residues. Germline-derived CDR1 and CDR2 are GTSNPN and SVGIG (reference sequence). The V end lost 2 bases, the J end lost 7 bases, and 15 bases lay between the germline ends.

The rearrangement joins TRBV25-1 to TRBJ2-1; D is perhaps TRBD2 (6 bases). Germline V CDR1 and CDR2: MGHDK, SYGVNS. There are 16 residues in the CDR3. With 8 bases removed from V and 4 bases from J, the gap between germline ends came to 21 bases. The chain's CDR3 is CASGNTGTEVYNEQFF. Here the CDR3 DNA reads TGTGCCAGCGGAAACACCGGGACTGAAGTGTACAATGAGCAGTTCTTC.

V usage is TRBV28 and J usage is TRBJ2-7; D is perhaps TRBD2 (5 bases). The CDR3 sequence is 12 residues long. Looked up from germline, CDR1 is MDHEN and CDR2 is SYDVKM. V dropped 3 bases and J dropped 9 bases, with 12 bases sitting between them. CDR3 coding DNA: TGTGCCAGCAGTTTGACCTTCGGGGTGCAGTACTTC. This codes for CASSLTFGVQYF.

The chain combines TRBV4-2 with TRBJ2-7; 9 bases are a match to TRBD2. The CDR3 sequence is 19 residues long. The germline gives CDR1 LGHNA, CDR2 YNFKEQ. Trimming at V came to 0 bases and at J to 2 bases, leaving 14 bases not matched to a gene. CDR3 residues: CASSQERVGLALNTYEQYF. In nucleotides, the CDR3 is TGTGCCAGCAGCCAAGAAAGGGTGGGACTAGCCTTGAACACCTACGAGCAGTACTTC.

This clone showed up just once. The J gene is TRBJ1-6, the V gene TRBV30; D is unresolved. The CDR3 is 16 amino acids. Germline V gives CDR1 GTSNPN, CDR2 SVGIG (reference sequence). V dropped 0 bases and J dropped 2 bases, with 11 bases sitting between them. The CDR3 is CAWSVGVLAYNSPLHF. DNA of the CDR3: TGTGCCTGGAGTGTCGGGGTTCTGGCCTATAATTCACCCCTCCACTTT.

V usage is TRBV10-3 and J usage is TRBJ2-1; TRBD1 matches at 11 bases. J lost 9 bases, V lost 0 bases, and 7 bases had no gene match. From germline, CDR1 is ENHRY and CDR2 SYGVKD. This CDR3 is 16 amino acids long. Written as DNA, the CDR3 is TGTGCCATCAGTGAGTCGATAGGACAGGGGGCAGCTGAGCAGTTCTTC. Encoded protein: CAISESIGQGAAEQFF.